This T cell receptor (beta chain) was sequenced for a study of radiotherapy plus CTLA-4 blockade in lung cancer. Those patients who had chemo-refractory metastatic non-small-cell lung cancer were given focal radiation along with CTLA-4 blockade through ipilimumab. Clones were read by immunoSEQ multiplex PCR, and TCRdb kept only the in-frame ones, dropping some. This sample yields about 98,000 clones, of which roughly 80% are seen a single time; around 3.7% belongs to the top ten. Trimming at V came to 4 bases and at J to 2 bases, leaving 3 bases not matched to a gene. This CDR3 is 15 amino acids long. The V gene's germline CDR1 is ENHRY and CDR2 SYGVKD.

The sequenced sample was peripheral blood, obtained from a patient treated with radiotherapy plus ipilimumab. The source is a human donor with non-small cell lung cancer who had a partial response to radiotherapy plus ipilimumab. The genes are TRBV10-3 and TRBJ2-3, with TRBD1 matching over 10 bases. The CDR3 coding sequence is TGTGCCATCAGTGCCGGGACAGGGGCCACAGATACGCAGTATTTT. It encodes CAISAGTGATDTQYF.